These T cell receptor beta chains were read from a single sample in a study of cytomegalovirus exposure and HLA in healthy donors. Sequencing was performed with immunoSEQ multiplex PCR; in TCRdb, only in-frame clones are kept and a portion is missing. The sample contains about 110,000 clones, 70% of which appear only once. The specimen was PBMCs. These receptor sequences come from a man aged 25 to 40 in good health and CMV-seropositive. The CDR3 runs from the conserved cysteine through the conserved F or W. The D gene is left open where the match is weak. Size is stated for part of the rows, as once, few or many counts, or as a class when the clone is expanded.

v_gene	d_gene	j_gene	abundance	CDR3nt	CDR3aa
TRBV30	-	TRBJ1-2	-	TGTGCCGGGCGTTCCGCAGGGGCCTATGGCTACACCTTC	CAGRSAGAYGYTF
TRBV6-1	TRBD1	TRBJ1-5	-	TGTGCCAGCAGGGACAGGGCTGGGCTGGGGCCCCAGCATTTT	CASRDRAGLGPQHF
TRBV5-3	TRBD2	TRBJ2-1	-	TGTGCCAGAAGCTTGATCCAGCGGGGGGGCAATGAGCAGTTCTTC	CARSLIQRGGNEQFF
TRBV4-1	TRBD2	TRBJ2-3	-	TGCGCCAGCAGCCAAGAACCTGGGACTAGCGGGGGGGCCAGTCGAGATACGCAGTATTTT	CASSQEPGTSGGASRDTQYF
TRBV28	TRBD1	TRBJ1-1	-	TGTGCCACCGGGACAGGGGATGAAGCTTTCTTT	CATGTGDEAFF
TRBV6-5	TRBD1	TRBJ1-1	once	TGTGCCAGCAGCCCAGGGGGCACTGAAGCTTTCTTT	CASSPGGTEAFF
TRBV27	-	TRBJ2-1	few	TGTGCCAGCAGGGGAGGGGGAGGTACCTACAATGAGCAGTTCTTC	CASRGGGGTYNEQFF
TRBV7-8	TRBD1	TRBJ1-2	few	TGTGCCAGCAGCCCAAGACAGGGGGCGATGGGCCTTTATGGCTACACCTTC	CASSPRQGAMGLYGYTF
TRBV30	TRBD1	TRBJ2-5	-	TGTGCCTGGAGTCGACAGGGCCCAGAGACCCAGTACTTC	CAWSRQGPETQYF
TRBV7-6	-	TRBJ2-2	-	TGTGCCAGCAGGCCCGGTTCGCGTGCGGGGGAGCTGTTTTTT	CASRPGSRAGELFF
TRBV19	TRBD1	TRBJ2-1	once	TGTGCCAGTAGTCCGGACAGGGGAGTTGAGAATGAGCAGTTCTTC	CASSPDRGVENEQFF
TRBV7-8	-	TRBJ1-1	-	TGTGCCAGCAGCCCAGGGGTGTTAGGGCCTGAAGCTTTCTTT	CASSPGVLGPEAFF
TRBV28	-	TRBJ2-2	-	TGTGCCAGCAGTCGCTCAGACACCTTCACCGGGGAGCTGTTTTTT	CASSRSDTFTGELFF
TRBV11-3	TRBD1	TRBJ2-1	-	TGTGCCAGCAGCCGGGACAGCTCCTACAATGAGCAGTTCTTC	CASSRDSSYNEQFF
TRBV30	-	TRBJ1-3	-	TGTGCCTGGAGTGTACCTGGACAGAGAAACACCATATATTTT	CAWSVPGQRNTIYF
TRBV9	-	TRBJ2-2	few	TGTGCCAGCAGCCCCCGACAGGATCTCACCGGGGAGCTGTTTTTT	CASSPRQDLTGELFF
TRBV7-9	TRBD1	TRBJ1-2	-	TGTGCCAGCAGCTTAGGGACAGGGGGATCCTATGGCTACACCTTC	CASSLGTGGSYGYTF
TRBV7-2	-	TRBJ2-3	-	TGTGCCAGCAGCTGGCAGACAGATACGCAGTATTTT	CASSWQTDTQYF
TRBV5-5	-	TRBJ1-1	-	TGTGCCAGCAGCTTTTTATCGGGGGAATCGGAAGCTTTCTTT	CASSFLSGESEAFF
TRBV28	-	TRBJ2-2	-	TGTGCCAGCAGTTTCCCCTACACCGGGGAGCTGTTTTTT	CASSFPYTGELFF
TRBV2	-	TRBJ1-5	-	TGTGCCAGCAGACTGGGGCTCAGCAATCAGCCCCAGCATTTT	CASRLGLSNQPQHF
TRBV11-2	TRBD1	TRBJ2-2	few	TGTGCCAGCAGCTTGGAAGCCGGGACAGGGGTAACCGGGGAGCTGTTTTTT	CASSLEAGTGVTGELFF
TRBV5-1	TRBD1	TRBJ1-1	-	TGCGCCAGCAGCTTGGCGGGACAGATTGAAGCTTTCTTT	CASSLAGQIEAFF
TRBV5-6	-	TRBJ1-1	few	TGTGCCAGCAGCTTGCGGGGAAGAGCTTTCTTT	CASSLRGRAFF
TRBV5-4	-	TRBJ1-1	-	TGTGCCAGCAGCTTGGCGGGGAACACTGAAGCTTTCTTT	CASSLAGNTEAFF
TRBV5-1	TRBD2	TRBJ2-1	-	TGCGCCAGCAGTCGATGGGCGGGAGGGCCCAATGAGCAGTTCTTC	CASSRWAGGPNEQFF
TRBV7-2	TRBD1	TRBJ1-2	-	TGTGCCAGCAGCTCAGACAGGGGTCACTATGGCTACACCTTC	CASSSDRGHYGYTF
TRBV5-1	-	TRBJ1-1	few	TGCGCCAGCACAGGACAGACAAACATGAACACTGAAGCTTTCTTT	CASTGQTNMNTEAFF
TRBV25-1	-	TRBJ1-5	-	TGTGCCAGCAGTGAATCGGGGGGGCCTCAGCCCCAGCATTTT	CASSESGGPQPQHF
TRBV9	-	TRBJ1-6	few	TGTGCCAGCAGCGCCAACCTACAGGCCAATTCACCCCTCCACTTT	CASSANLQANSPLHF
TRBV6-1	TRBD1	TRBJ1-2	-	TGTGCCAGCAGTATGTACCAGGGACAGGGGAAAGGCTACACCTTC	CASSMYQGQGKGYTF
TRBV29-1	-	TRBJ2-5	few	TGCAGCGTTGAAGGGGGCCTAACCGAAGAGACCCAGTACTTC	CSVEGGLTEETQYF
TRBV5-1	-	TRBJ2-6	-	TGCGCCAGCAGCCGGGACTGGGGGGGGGCCAACGTCCTGACTTTC	CASSRDWGGANVLTF
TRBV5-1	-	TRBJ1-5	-	TGCGCCAGCAGCTTGGGGTCCGGGGGAACGGGCCAGCCCCAGCATTTT	CASSLGSGGTGQPQHF
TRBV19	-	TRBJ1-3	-	TGTGCCAGTAGTATACGACGGAGGGGTCAGAGCTCTGGAAACACCATATATTTT	CASSIRRRGQSSGNTIYF
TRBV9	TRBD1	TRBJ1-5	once	TGTGCCAGCAGCGGGACAGGGTACAATCAGCCCCAGCATTTT	CASSGTGYNQPQHF
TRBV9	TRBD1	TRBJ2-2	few	TGTGCCAGCAGCGTAGGGACAGGGGCCCCCGGGGAGCTGTTTTTT	CASSVGTGAPGELFF
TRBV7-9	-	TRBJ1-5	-	TGTGCCAGCAGCCAAGGGGGAGGGAATCAGCCCCAGCATTTT	CASSQGGGNQPQHF
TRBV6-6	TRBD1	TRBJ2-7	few	TGTGCCAGCAGTTATGTCCAGGGGGCTTCCTACGAGCAGTACTTC	CASSYVQGASYEQYF
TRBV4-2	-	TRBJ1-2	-	TGTGCCAGCAGCCAAGATTGGGTAGGGGATGGCTACACCTTC	CASSQDWVGDGYTF
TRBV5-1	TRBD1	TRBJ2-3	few	TGCGCCAGCAGTCGGGACAGCGGCACAGATACGCAGTATTTT	CASSRDSGTDTQYF
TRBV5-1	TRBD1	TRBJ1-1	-	TGCGCCAGCAGCCCCCCGACAGGGGGTTTCCCCACTGAAGCTTTCTTT	CASSPPTGGFPTEAFF
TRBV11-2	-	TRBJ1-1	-	TGTGCCAGCAGCTTGTGGGGCGCCGTAGGCACTGAAGCTTTCTTT	CASSLWGAVGTEAFF
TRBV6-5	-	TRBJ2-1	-	TGTGCCAGCAGTTATACTGGTACTGAGCAGTTCTTC	CASSYTGTEQFF
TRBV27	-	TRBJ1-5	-	TGTGCCAGCAGTTCCGGGGGGTCGAGCAATCAGCCCCAGCATTTT	CASSSGGSSNQPQHF
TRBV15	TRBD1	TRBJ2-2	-	TGTGCCACCAGGGACAGGGTGGGGAGTCCGGAGCTGTTTTTT	CATRDRVGSPELFF
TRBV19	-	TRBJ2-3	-	TGTGCCAGTAGCCTAATCGCCCCAGGCCCCACAGATACGCAGTATTTT	CASSLIAPGPTDTQYF